Described below is a single TCR beta chain sequence and its context. Antigen unknown. An absence of ophthalmopathy progression within 18 months meant stable Graves' hyperthyroidism. The record originates from a study of T cells in Graves' hyperthyroidism and ophthalmopathy. Study findings and constraints: The model anticipated ophthalmopathy a median about 7.1 months pre-onset. Most expanded thyroid clonotypes above 0.001 also appeared in blood.

CDR1 is SNHLY, CDR2 FYNNEI, per germline. V lost 1 base, J lost 6 bases, and 3 bases stayed unmatched. This CDR3 has 14 residues. TCR beta CDR3 regions were amplified from RNA transcripts. TCR CDR3 regions were first amplified by RT-PCR with HTBI primers. In TCRdb, the multiplex PCR reads were re-called with MiXCR into one record per CDR3 protein. The sample records about 560,000 distinct CDR3 sequences, over 15% being singletons. The sample comprised blood. The V gene is TRBV2, the J gene TRBJ1-2, with 9 bases fitting TRBD1. The clonotype was recovered from a woman younger than 30 with Graves' hyperthyroidism. CDR3 sequence: CASSEVGQGHGYTF. As DNA, the CDR3 is TGTGCCAGCAGTGAAGTGGGACAGGGCCATGGCTACACCTTC.